This T cell receptor (beta chain) is drawn from a study of cytomegalovirus exposure and HLA in healthy donors. Germline trimming cut 4 bases from V and 2 bases from J; bases unmatched to any gene: 10. The CDR3 is made up of 16 amino acids. Germline CDR1 SGHDT, CDR2 YYEEEE. The PCR was carried out with 60 Vbeta primers and 13 Jbeta primers. Sequenced by immunoSEQ multiplex PCR; TCRdb stores in-frame clones only, minus some. The data include tens of thousands of clones; the top ten clones carry 25% to 30%. General study results and limits: A later analysis by the authors found several of the most significant clusters apparently linked to common viral pathogens. Equally common other TCR beta chains were less clonally expanded than HLA-associated ones, a later analysis found. By a later analysis, the bulk of CMV-associated TCR beta chains appeared HLA-restricted. TCR sequences were mostly rare, though some public TCRs occurred in many donors.

A word on this clone: Antigen: not known.

This chain uses TRBV5-6 with TRBJ2-5, with 8 bases that match TRBD2. This receptor was identified in a man aged 40-50 years in good health and CMV-seropositive. The sequenced material came from PBMCs. Written as DNA, the CDR3 is TGTGCCAGCAGCCACTCCGGGACTAGGATGCAAGAGACCCAGTACTTC. This translates into CASSHSGTRMQETQYF.